The 4 T cell receptor beta chains in this list originate from one sample, sequenced in a study of blood T cell repertoires in COVID-19. Sequencing was performed with immunoSEQ multiplex PCR; in TCRdb, only in-frame clones are kept and a portion is missing. The table has about 99,000 clones, around 83% seen once; the top ten hold less than 2%. The sequencing sample was made of peripheral blood. These TCRs come from a man aged 70 or older with active or convalescent COVID-19.

V usage is TRBV29-1 and J usage is TRBJ1-2; 9 bases agree with TRBD1. CDR3 length equals 13 residues. Germline V gene lookup returns CDR1 SQVTM and CDR2 ANQGSEA. Unmatched junction bases numbered 7, after V lost 3 bases and J lost 8 bases. The CDR3 nucleotides are TGCAGCGTTGAGAACAGGGGGCTGGACGGCTACACCTTC. Its protein product is CSVENRGLDGYTF.

The chain's CDR3 is CASSVGFTGATDTQYF. The CDR3 bases are TGTGCCAGCAGCGTAGGTTTTACTGGGGCGACAGATACGCAGTATTTT. V and J are TRBV9 and TRBJ2-3, with D maybe TRBD1 (5 bases). Germline V lookup: CDR1 SGDLS, CDR2 YYNGEE. Trimming shortened V by 0 bases and J by 3 bases, and 14 bases separated the two germline ends. CDR3 length: 16 residues.

In this sample, this clone turned up a few times. The chain couples TRBV28 to TRBJ2-1, with 7 bases that match TRBD1. This CDR3 is 15 amino acids long. The J segment lost 7 bases and the V segment lost 5 bases, leaving 11 bases of the junction unmatched. Germline V gives CDR1 MDHEN, CDR2 SYDVKM. The CDR3 here is CASSPPTGYGNEQFF. The CDR3 nucleotides are TGTGCCAGCAGTCCCCCGACAGGGTATGGTAATGAGCAGTTCTTC.

This clone occurred once. V gene TRBV28 combines with J gene TRBJ1-5; tentatively, D is TRBD1 (6 bases). V lost 3 bases, J lost 9 bases, and 18 bases lay in between. This CDR3 has 15 residues. Germline-derived CDR1 and CDR2 are MDHEN and SYDVKM. The CDR3 region is CASSFAQGVGGPQHF. DNA of the CDR3: TGTGCCAGCAGTTTCGCACAGGGTGTTGGGGGGCCCCAGCATTTT.